This TCR beta chain was identified during a study of shared clonotypes between healthy human individuals. Notes on the study in general: The sharing of 4.5% to 5% of naive CD4 clonotypes was seen across a handful of donors. Investigators collected only blood, and repertoires in tissues likely differ.

Comment on this clone: The target antigen is unknown.

Division of CD4+ cells produced a CD45RA+ naive subset and a CD45RA-negative memory subset. TCRdb keeps only in-frame clones here, not all; method: immunoSEQ multiplex PCR. The table records millions of clones, roughly 96% of them present only once. CDR3 length: 16 residues. Deletions cut 2 bases from V and 0 bases from J, with 8 bases between. Germline V CDR1 and CDR2: MNHEY, SVGAGI. This TCR came from a man in his late teens or twenties in good health. This chain uses TRBV6-5 with TRBJ1-6; D call uncertain. Sequencing was carried out using naive CD4+ T cells sorted from blood. Specified subset: CD45RA+ positively selected. This CDR3 is CASSYKQPSYNSPLHF. DNA for the CDR3: TGTGCCAGCAGTTACAAACAGCCCTCCTATAATTCACCCCTCCACTTT.